This T cell receptor beta chain derives from a study of blood T cell repertoires in COVID-19. About the research overall: Acute and convalescent COVID-19 samples came from the United States, Italy and Spain. T cells, B-cell-depleted T cells, or PBMCs supplied cDNA or gDNA.

This CDR3 has 16 amino acids. Under the authors' procedure: Amplification with reference gene primers provided the estimates of nucleated cell counts. Using immunoSEQ multiplex PCR, the repertoire was profiled, and TCRdb retains in-frame clones only, with some absent. The DNA gave D and trimming, while V, J and clone size come from that table. The sample contains a few hundred thousand clones, roughly 84% of which appear only once. This sequence joins TRBV21-1 and TRBJ1-4. TRBV21-1 is a documented pseudogene. The specimen was peripheral blood. The sequence derives from a man aged 50 or older with active or convalescent COVID-19. The CDR3 is CASSKIRDSSNEKLFF. DNA of the CDR3: TGTGCCAGCAGCAAGATCCGGGACTCCAGTAATGAAAAACTGTTTTTT.